These 23 T cell receptor beta chains came from one sample sequenced in a study of Ad26.COV2.S vaccination and SARS-CoV-2 variants. Treatment specified: roughly 19 received Ad26.COV2.S at low or high dose, single or two shots; several received placebo; per-sample allocation not given. Collection of the samples took place on day 63 after the first injection of vaccine or placebo. TCRdb keeps only in-frame clones here, not all; method: immunoSEQ multiplex PCR. Here the sample spans fewer than 500,000 clones, 90% being singletons. This specimen was peripheral blood, taken in a trial of Ad26.COV2.S vaccine versus placebo. Source of these receptors: a person between 18 and 65 years old who received the Ad26.COV2.S COVID-19 vaccine or a placebo.

The chain uses TRBV27 and TRBJ2-5, with no clear D. The germline CDR1 and CDR2 sequences are MNHEY and SMNVEV (reference sequence). Between the trimmed V and J ends, which lost 2 bases and 7 bases, there was a span of 11 bases. The CDR3 is 13 amino acids. CDR3 coding DNA: TGTGCCAGCAGTTTACCCTCCGCCGGGACCCAGTACTTC. This codes for CASSLPSAGTQYF.

The V gene is TRBV18, the J gene TRBJ1-5; D might be TRBD1 (6 bases). Germline V CDR1 and CDR2: KGHSH, LQKENI. CDR3 size: 13 residues. Trimming removed 5 bases at V and 3 bases at J, with 8 bases between. The CDR3 reads CASSTGTNQPQHF. CDR3 sequence (DNA): TGTGCCAGCTCAACAGGGACCAATCAGCCCCAGCATTTT.

This rearrangement joins TRBV30 to TRBJ1-4; D is unclear. The V end lost 1 base, the J end lost 1 base, and 10 bases lay between the germline ends. The CDR3 contains 15 residues. Germline V CDR1 and CDR2: GTSNPN, SVGIG (reference sequence). DNA of the CDR3: TGTGCCTGGAGTGACGAAGGGCGAACTAATGAAAAACTGTTTTTT. This sequence encodes CAWSDEGRTNEKLFF.

The CDR3 bases are TGTGCCAGCAGCTTGGGGGGACAGGGGAGCAATCAGCCCCAGCATTTT. Amino acids: CASSLGGQGSNQPQHF. The chain recombines TRBV5-6 with TRBJ1-5, with 10 bases matching TRBD1. The CDR3 is 16 residues long. The trim removed 0 bases at V and 1 base at J, leaving 1 base unmatched. The V gene's germline CDR1 is SGHDT and CDR2 YYEEEE.

V gene TRBV5-6 combines with J gene TRBJ2-1; D is undetermined. The germline V gene has CDR1 SGHDT and CDR2 YYEEEE. Trimming took 6 bases from V and 4 from J, leaving 14 bases between them. The CDR3 consists of 14 residues. CDR3 coding DNA: TGTGCCAGCACCGCCTCGGATGAATACAATGAGCAGTTCTTC. Its translation is CASTASDEYNEQFF.

This chain connects TRBV28 to TRBJ2-3; D is perhaps TRBD2 (6 bases). The CDR3 loop spans 16 amino acids. Germline CDR1 MDHEN, CDR2 SYDVKM. The germline V and J ends were trimmed by 3 bases and 1 base, with 14 bases remaining between them. CDR3 residues: CASSFLGGTGTDTQYF. The CDR3 nucleotides are TGTGCCAGCAGTTTCTTGGGAGGTACTGGCACAGATACGCAGTATTTT.

The V gene is TRBV3-1 (or the pseudogene TRBV3-2), the J gene TRBJ2-6, with a tentative D call TRBD1 (5 bases). CDR3 size: 15 residues. CDR1 and CDR2 from the germline V gene are LGHDT and YNNKEL (reference sequence). V lost 3 bases, J lost 3 bases, and 9 bases lay in between. The CDR3 DNA reads TGTGCCAGCAGCCATTGGGGCAGTGGGGCCAACGTCCTGACTTTC. This translates into CASSHWGSGANVLTF.

The chain carries TRBV15 and TRBJ2-1, with 7 bases that match TRBD2. There are 15 residues in the CDR3. Germline CDR1 LNHNV, CDR2 YYDKDF (reference sequence). V gave up 5 bases and J gave up 5 bases; unmatched junction bases: 9. CDR3 in DNA: TGTGCCACCAGCCTCATCAACGGGAGGAACAATGAGCAGTTCTTC. Translation: CATSLINGRNNEQFF.

The chain combines TRBV29-1 with TRBJ1-4; 7 nucleotides match TRBD1. This CDR3 contains 13 residues. Trimming at V came to 6 bases and at J to 8 bases, leaving 9 bases not matched to a gene. Germline lookup yields CDR1 SQVTM and CDR2 ANQGSEA. CDR3 nucleotides: TGCAGCGTGGGGACAGTCTTGGGAGAAAAACTGTTTTTT. The encoded protein is CSVGTVLGEKLFF. Supplemented by reference TRBV29-1 and TRBJ1-4, the full variable domain reads SAVISQKPSRDICQRGTSLTIQCQVDSQVTMMFWYRQQPGQSLTLIATANQGSEATYESGFVIDKFPISRPNLTFSTLTVSNMSPEDSSIYLCSVGTVLGEKLFFGSGTQLSVL.

The chain uses TRBV6-5 and TRBJ1-6; possible D gene TRBD1, 5 bases. Germline V lookup: CDR1 MNHEY, CDR2 SVGAGI. V was clipped by 6 bases and J by 8 bases, with 14 bases between them. The length of the CDR3 is 14 residues. The DNA of the CDR3 is TGTGCCAGCAGCGGGCTGGGGCGGGATTCACCCCTCCACTTT. It yields the protein CASSGLGRDSPLHF.

The genes are TRBV11-2 and TRBJ2-3; TRBD2 is a possible D gene (7 bases). The V and J ends lost 5 bases and 1 base respectively, with 16 bases between them. CDR1 and CDR2 (germline): SGHAT, FQNNGV. The CDR3 has 16 amino acids. CDR3 in amino acids: CASSLSRGGGTDTQYF. The DNA of the CDR3 is TGTGCCAGCAGCCTCAGCAGGGGAGGGGGCACAGATACGCAGTATTTT. Together with reference TRBV11-2 and TRBJ2-3, the CDR3 gives the full variable domain: EAGVAQSPRYKIIEKRQSVAFWCNPISGHATLYWYQQILGQGPKLLIQFQNNGVVDDSQLPKDRFSAERLKGVDSTLKIQPAKLEDSAVYLCASSLSRGGGTDTQYFGPGTRLTVL.

In DNA, the CDR3 is TGTGCCACCAGTGAGCCCGGGACAGGGGGCCTCTGCGAGCAGTACTTC. Translation: CATSEPGTGGLCEQYF. This chain uses TRBV24-1 with TRBJ2-7; 12 bases are a match to TRBD1. Germline values: CDR1 KGHDR, CDR2 SFDVKD. Trimming removed 4 bases from V and 6 bases from J; junction bases left unmatched: 9. The CDR3 length is 16 residues.

The chain recombines TRBV5-1 with TRBJ2-7, with 9 bases identical to TRBD1. CDR1 and CDR2 from the germline V gene are SGHRS and YFSETQ. The V gene end was trimmed by 4 bases and the J gene end by 7 bases; junction bases not matched to a gene: 12. CDR3 length: 15 residues. The DNA for the CDR3 is TGCGCCAGCAGCCGAAGGACAGGGGCCGTGGGTGAGCAGTACTTC. This sequence encodes CASSRRTGAVGEQYF. Together with reference TRBV5-1 and TRBJ2-7, the CDR3 gives the full variable domain: KAGVTQTPRYLIKTRGQQVTLSCSPISGHRSVSWYQQTPGQGLQFLFEYFSETQRNKGNFPGRFSGRQFSNSRSEMNVSTLELGDSALYLCASSRRTGAVGEQYFGPGTRLTVT.

The CDR3 loop reads CASSPWDSYNEQFF. As DNA, the CDR3 is TGCGCCAGCAGCCCTTGGGACTCCTACAATGAGCAGTTCTTC. The chain combines TRBV4-1 with TRBJ2-1; D not resolved. Germline CDR1 MGHRA, CDR2 YSYEKL. The V and J ends lost 4 bases and 0 bases respectively, with 7 bases between them. This CDR3 has 14 residues.

This chain joins TRBV29-1 and TRBJ2-1, with 8 bases identical to TRBD2. CDR1 SQVTM and CDR2 ANQGSEA come from the germline V gene. After removal of 6 bases from V and 6 bases from J, the junction contained 7 bases not matched to a gene. The CDR3 covers 13 residues. The CDR3 DNA follows: TGCAGCGTCTTTAGCGGGATCAGCAATGAGCAGTTCTTC. This sequence encodes CSVFSGISNEQFF.

This clone was recorded once. The V call is TRBV5-6, the J call TRBJ2-2, with 7 bases aligning to TRBD1. V was pared by 3 bases and J by 5 bases, with 7 bases of the junction left unmatched. The length of the CDR3 is 15 residues. Germline CDR1 SGHDT, CDR2 YYEEEE. CDR3 nucleotide sequence: TGTGCCAGCAGCTCACAACAGGGGCGAACCGGGGAGCTGTTTTTT. It encodes CASSSQQGRTGELFF.

V usage is TRBV10-3 and J usage is TRBJ2-7; possibly TRBD1 or TRBD2 for D (5 bases each). The V end was cut by 4 bases, the J end by 0 bases, with 10 bases between. This CDR3 has 14 residues. From germline, CDR1 is ENHRY and CDR2 SYGVKD. CDR3 in amino acids: CAISGRDGSYEQYF. The DNA of the CDR3 is TGTGCCATCAGTGGCCGGGACGGCTCCTACGAGCAGTACTTC.

This sequence joins TRBV27 and TRBJ1-1; perhaps TRBD1 as D (6 bases). Germline lookup yields CDR1 MNHEY and CDR2 SMNVEV (reference sequence). The CDR3 runs 14 residues. V lost 2 bases and J lost 1, with 8 bases in between. The CDR3: CASSLRTANTEAFF. DNA of the CDR3: TGTGCCAGCAGTTTACGGACAGCGAACACTGAAGCTTTCTTT.

A word on this clone: Additional DNA sequences in this sample encode the identical CDR3. The CDR3 coding sequence is TGTGCCACCAGTGATCCGGGACAGGGTGGCGAGACCCAGTACTTC. Its protein product is CATSDPGQGGETQYF. This chain links TRBV24-1 with TRBJ2-5; 9 positions agree with TRBD1. V shed 3 bases and J 5 bases; nucleotides not matched to a gene: 6. The CDR3 has 15 residues. CDR1 is KGHDR, CDR2 SFDVKD, per germline.

The chain uses TRBV12-5 and TRBJ2-2; a weak D match, TRBD1 (5 bases). The V and J ends lost 0 bases and 4 bases respectively, with 12 bases between them. The CDR3 is 16 amino acids. Germline CDR1 and CDR2: LGHNT and FRNRAP. CDR3 loop: CASGLVRMDTTGELFF. CDR3 DNA: TGTGCTAGTGGTTTGGTTAGGATGGACACCACCGGGGAGCTGTTTTTT.

The CDR3 loop is CASSLWLNTGELFF. CDR3 nucleotides: TGTGCCAGCAGCTTGTGGCTGAACACCGGGGAGCTGTTTTTT. The rearrangement uses TRBV7-9 and TRBJ2-2, with D uncertain. Germline CDR1 and CDR2: SEHNR and FQNEAQ (reference sequence). This CDR3 spans 14 amino acids. Between the trimmed V and J ends, which lost 3 bases and 1 base, there was a span of 6 bases.

This sequence joins TRBV24-1 and TRBJ2-7, with D unresolved. The CDR3 extends over 13 amino acids. Germline V gene sequence: CDR1 KGHDR, CDR2 SFDVKD. With 5 bases removed from V and 7 bases from J, the gap between germline ends came to 14 bases. The CDR3 DNA sequence: TGTGCCACCAGTGGTCCACCCATATCGGAGCAGTACTTC. Its translation: CATSGPPISEQYF.

The chain joins TRBV7-8 to TRBJ2-2; the match to TRBD1 covers 8 bases. The germline V gene has CDR1 SGHVS and CDR2 FQNEAQ. Germline trimming cut 1 base from V and 6 bases from J; bases unmatched to any gene: 13. The CDR3 length is 18 residues. The CDR3 region is CASSLVGRQGASSGELFF. For the CDR3, the DNA is TGTGCCAGCAGCTTAGTTGGTCGTCAGGGGGCTTCTTCCGGGGAGCTGTTTTTT.